The clone carrying this TCR beta chain was found a few times. The data were taken from a study of blood T cell repertoires in COVID-19. Germline CDR1 is LGHNA and CDR2 is YNFKEQ. This CDR3 region has 16 residues. V lost 1 base and J lost 11, with 21 bases in between. Method: immunoSEQ multiplex PCR; TCRdb's copy keeps in-frame clones and lacks some. This table has 250,000 or so clones, under 90% appearing once. The receptor was derived from a woman aged 40 to 55 who had been exposed to COVID-19. What was sequenced was PBMCs or T cells enriched from blood (not recorded which). The chain has TRBV4-2 and TRBJ1-5; a possible D gene is TRBD1 (5 bases). The CDR3 loop reads CASSQVDGRPEGAQHF. The DNA for the CDR3 is TGTGCCAGCAGCCAAGTAGATGGGCGGCCTGAAGGGGCCCAGCATTTT.